Listed below are T cell receptor beta chains from one sample, sequenced in a study of blood T cell repertoires in COVID-19. Generated by immunoSEQ multiplex PCR, the TCRdb table keeps only in-frame clones and is missing some. The sample comprises some 190,000 clones, roughly 89% of which are singletons, and roughly 3.1% rests with the top ten. The sequencing input was PBMCs or T cells enriched from blood (not recorded which). The receptors originated from a woman aged 25 to 45 who had been exposed to COVID-19. CDR3s include the opening cysteine and the closing phenylalanine or tryptophan. D genes are given only for firm matches. The size of a clone is reported for some rows only, either as once, few or many, or as a class for expanded clones.

v_call: TRBV25-1; clone_size: once; j_call: TRBJ1-4; d_call: -; cdr3_aa: CASSEWRSGTLDEKLFF; cdr3_nt: TGTGCCAGCAGTGAATGGAGGTCAGGGACTCTAGATGAAAAACTGTTTTTT
v_call: TRBV2; clone_size: -; j_call: TRBJ2-1; d_call: TRBD2; cdr3_aa: CASSTSGGPYNEQFF; cdr3_nt: TGTGCCAGCAGTACTAGCGGGGGGCCCTACAATGAGCAGTTCTTC
v_call: TRBV5-6; clone_size: -; j_call: TRBJ1-2; d_call: -; cdr3_aa: CASSPGVSYGYTF; cdr3_nt: TGTGCCAGCAGCCCGGGAGTCAGCTATGGCTACACCTTC
v_call: TRBV10-2; clone_size: -; j_call: TRBJ2-3; d_call: TRBD2; cdr3_aa: CASKLAGGTDTQYF; cdr3_nt: TGCGCCAGCAAACTAGCGGGGGGCACAGATACGCAGTATTTT
v_call: TRBV27; clone_size: -; j_call: TRBJ2-2; d_call: TRBD2; cdr3_aa: CASRWGGGTGELFF; cdr3_nt: TGTGCCAGCAGGTGGGGGGGAGGCACCGGGGAGCTGTTTTTT
v_call: TRBV19; clone_size: -; j_call: TRBJ1-1; d_call: -; cdr3_aa: CASSGVGTDPLVEAFF; cdr3_nt: TGTGCCAGTAGTGGGGTGGGGACTGACCCCCTCGTTGAAGCTTTCTTT
v_call: TRBV2; clone_size: -; j_call: TRBJ2-7; d_call: TRBD2; cdr3_aa: CASRREGRGSRYEQYF; cdr3_nt: TGTGCCAGCAGACGGGAGGGTAGGGGGAGTAGGTACGAGCAGTACTTC
v_call: TRBV5-4; clone_size: -; j_call: TRBJ1-2; d_call: -; cdr3_aa: CASRGELGRPYGYTF; cdr3_nt: TGTGCCAGCAGGGGCGAGTTAGGGAGACCCTATGGCTACACCTTC
v_call: TRBV19; clone_size: once; j_call: TRBJ2-2; d_call: TRBD2; cdr3_aa: CASSTLWGGRANTGELFF; cdr3_nt: TGTGCCAGTAGTACCCTATGGGGGGGACGGGCGAACACCGGGGAGCTGTTTTTT
v_call: TRBV7-9; clone_size: -; j_call: TRBJ1-1; d_call: -; cdr3_aa: CASSPRGAGASGTEAFF; cdr3_nt: TGTGCCAGCAGCCCCAGAGGGGCAGGGGCATCGGGGACTGAAGCTTTCTTT
v_call: TRBV7-9; clone_size: -; j_call: TRBJ2-7; d_call: -; cdr3_aa: CASSPTSYEQYF; cdr3_nt: TGTGCCAGCAGCCCCACAAGCTACGAGCAGTACTTC
v_call: TRBV6-5; clone_size: -; j_call: TRBJ2-2; d_call: TRBD1; cdr3_aa: CASSWDRVTGELFF; cdr3_nt: TGTGCCAGCAGCTGGGACAGGGTTACCGGGGAGCTGTTTTTT
v_call: TRBV5-1; clone_size: -; j_call: TRBJ1-2; d_call: TRBD1; cdr3_aa: CASSLGGTGGADGYTF; cdr3_nt: TGCGCCAGCAGCTTGGGAGGGACAGGGGGCGCCGATGGCTACACCTTC
v_call: TRBV19; clone_size: -; j_call: TRBJ1-5; d_call: -; cdr3_aa: CASSMGTRQPQHF; cdr3_nt: TGTGCCAGTAGTATGGGGACACGGCAGCCCCAGCATTTT
v_call: TRBV11-2; clone_size: -; j_call: TRBJ2-7; d_call: TRBD1; cdr3_aa: CASSSRTGGSYEQYF; cdr3_nt: TGTGCCAGCAGCTCCCGGACAGGGGGGTCCTACGAGCAGTACTTC
v_call: TRBV7-9; clone_size: -; j_call: TRBJ1-3; d_call: -; cdr3_aa: CASSLETQRNTIYF; cdr3_nt: TGTGCCAGCAGCCTAGAAACACAGCGAAACACCATATATTTT
v_call: TRBV2; clone_size: -; j_call: TRBJ1-2; d_call: -; cdr3_aa: CASTEDADRGYTF; cdr3_nt: TGTGCCAGCACCGAAGACGCGGATCGTGGCTACACCTTC
v_call: TRBV7-3; clone_size: -; j_call: TRBJ2-3; d_call: -; cdr3_aa: CASSPGFHEGLATDTQYF; cdr3_nt: TGTGCCAGCAGCCCCGGATTCCACGAGGGTTTAGCCACAGATACGCAGTATTTT
v_call: TRBV5-1; clone_size: -; j_call: TRBJ1-1; d_call: -; cdr3_aa: CASSLGILTGNTEAFF; cdr3_nt: TGCGCCAGCAGCTTGGGGATCCTGACGGGGAACACTGAAGCTTTCTTT
v_call: TRBV19; clone_size: few; j_call: TRBJ1-1; d_call: TRBD1; cdr3_aa: CASSGQVLAFF; cdr3_nt: TGTGCCAGTAGTGGACAGGTTTTGGCTTTCTTT
v_call: TRBV29-1; clone_size: -; j_call: TRBJ2-5; d_call: -; cdr3_aa: CSTPGRSGHQETQYF; cdr3_nt: TGCAGCACCCCGGGACGGAGCGGGCACCAAGAGACCCAGTACTTC
v_call: TRBV3-1/TRBV3-2; clone_size: -; j_call: TRBJ1-2; d_call: TRBD1; cdr3_aa: CASSQLQQGSYGYTF; cdr3_nt: TGTGCCAGCAGCCAATTACAACAGGGGAGTTATGGCTACACCTTC
v_call: TRBV5-4; clone_size: -; j_call: TRBJ1-1; d_call: -; cdr3_aa: CASSSQLTGSTEAFF; cdr3_nt: TGTGCCAGCAGCTCTCAACTAACAGGGAGCACTGAAGCTTTCTTT
v_call: TRBV6-2/TRBV6-3; clone_size: once; j_call: TRBJ2-1; d_call: -; cdr3_aa: CASSYGGLHNEQFF; cdr3_nt: TGTGCCAGCAGTTACGGTGGGCTTCACAATGAGCAGTTCTTC
v_call: TRBV27; clone_size: few; j_call: TRBJ2-7; d_call: TRBD2; cdr3_aa: CASSLTSGSYEQYF; cdr3_nt: TGTGCCAGCAGTTTAACTAGCGGGTCCTACGAGCAGTACTTC
v_call: TRBV4-1; clone_size: once; j_call: TRBJ2-3; d_call: -; cdr3_aa: CASSQDAGGGTDTQYF; cdr3_nt: TGCGCCAGCAGCCAAGATGCCGGGGGTGGCACAGATACGCAGTATTTT
v_call: TRBV19; clone_size: -; j_call: TRBJ1-4; d_call: -; cdr3_aa: CASSFQGRREKLFF; cdr3_nt: TGTGCCAGTAGTTTCCAGGGGCGACGGGAAAAACTGTTTTTT
v_call: TRBV2; clone_size: -; j_call: TRBJ2-7; d_call: -; cdr3_aa: CASSEGAEQYF; cdr3_nt: TGTGCCAGCAGTGAAGGCGCCGAGCAGTACTTC
v_call: TRBV6-5; clone_size: -; j_call: TRBJ2-2; d_call: TRBD1; cdr3_aa: CASSPGQGTPGELFF; cdr3_nt: TGTGCCAGCAGTCCGGGACAGGGAACCCCCGGGGAGCTGTTTTTT
v_call: TRBV19; clone_size: -; j_call: TRBJ1-5; d_call: -; cdr3_aa: CASGTTGSEQPQHF; cdr3_nt: TGTGCCAGTGGAACGACAGGTTCGGAGCAGCCCCAGCATTTT
v_call: TRBV6-5; clone_size: -; j_call: TRBJ1-2; d_call: -; cdr3_aa: CASSHLWGDNYGYTF; cdr3_nt: TGTGCCAGCAGCCACCTTTGGGGAGATAACTATGGCTACACCTTC
v_call: TRBV15; clone_size: -; j_call: TRBJ1-1; d_call: -; cdr3_aa: CATSRDRALNTEAFF; cdr3_nt: TGTGCCACCAGCAGAGACAGGGCCTTGAACACTGAAGCTTTCTTT
v_call: TRBV12-3/TRBV12-4; clone_size: -; j_call: TRBJ1-2; d_call: -; cdr3_aa: CASIHRDGYGYTF; cdr3_nt: TGTGCCAGCATTCACAGGGATGGCTATGGCTACACCTTC
v_call: TRBV29-1; clone_size: -; j_call: TRBJ2-5; d_call: TRBD2; cdr3_aa: CSVTGTSGQETQYF; cdr3_nt: TGCAGCGTTACAGGGACTAGCGGACAAGAGACCCAGTACTTC
v_call: TRBV7-2; clone_size: once; j_call: TRBJ2-7; d_call: -; cdr3_aa: CASSSNAGTYEQYF; cdr3_nt: TGTGCCAGCAGCTCGAACGCGGGGACCTACGAGCAGTACTTC
v_call: TRBV2; clone_size: -; j_call: TRBJ2-2; d_call: TRBD1; cdr3_aa: CASRSDRGDTGELFF; cdr3_nt: TGTGCCAGCAGATCGGACAGGGGGGACACCGGGGAGCTGTTTTTT
v_call: TRBV6-4; clone_size: -; j_call: TRBJ1-1; d_call: -; cdr3_aa: CASRSGYLETEAFF; cdr3_nt: TGTGCCAGCAGGTCAGGGTACCTTGAGACTGAAGCTTTCTTT
v_call: TRBV6-5; clone_size: -; j_call: TRBJ1-4; d_call: -; cdr3_aa: CASSTSTLDEKLFF; cdr3_nt: TGTGCCAGCAGCACAAGTACCCTGGATGAAAAACTGTTTTTT
v_call: TRBV9; clone_size: few; j_call: TRBJ1-3; d_call: -; cdr3_aa: CASSGPLRSDHSGNTIYF; cdr3_nt: TGTGCCAGCAGCGGCCCTCTAAGGAGTGATCACTCTGGAAACACCATATATTTT
v_call: TRBV12-3/TRBV12-4; clone_size: -; j_call: TRBJ2-3; d_call: -; cdr3_aa: CASVSGNMDTQYF; cdr3_nt: TGTGCCAGTGTGAGCGGTAATATGGATACGCAGTATTTT
v_call: TRBV7-2; clone_size: -; j_call: TRBJ2-3; d_call: TRBD1; cdr3_aa: CASSPQAGGSDTQYF; cdr3_nt: TGTGCCAGCAGTCCTCAGGCAGGGGGATCAGATACGCAGTATTTT